The subject of this entry is one T cell receptor beta chain. Its specificity is unknown. Negative isolation was used for CD8+ and CD4+ T cells, and FACS enrichment was applied to TEMRA cells. This specimen comes from a study of CD8 T cells in Susac syndrome. Points from the study as a whole: Acknowledgment was made by the study that its TCR sequencing and HLA analysis involved a relatively small number of individuals.

The RNA input was roughly 0.5 to 1 ug, and it was reverse transcribed with random hexamers. Amplification of TCR beta CDR3 was carried out by immunoSEQ multiplex PCR, which covered 54 Vbeta and 13 Jbeta segments. In TCRdb, the immunoSEQ multiplex PCR reads were re-called with MiXCR into one record per CDR3 protein. The repertoire holds around 130,000 distinct CDR3 sequences, with around 94% as singletons. The V gene's germline CDR1 is SGHTA and CDR2 FQGNSA. Trimming removed 0 bases at V and 1 base at J, with 6 bases between. There are 15 residues in the CDR3. The rearrangement uses TRBV7-2 and TRBJ2-2; D is ambiguous. The sequenced sample consisted of CD4+ T cells from PBMCs. The sequence was collected from a human donor in good health. CDR3 nucleotide sequence: TGTGCCAGCAGCTTAGCCCCAGGGAACACCGGGGAGCTGTTTTTT. Amino acid sequence: CASSLAPGNTGELFF. Drawing the rest from reference TRBV7-2 and TRBJ2-2, the complete variable domain is GAGVSQSPSNKVTEKGKDVELRCDPISGHTALYWYRQSLGQGLEFLIYFQGNSAPDKSGLPSDRFSAERTGGSVSTLTIQRTQQEDSAVYLCASSLAPGNTGELFFGEGSRLTVL.